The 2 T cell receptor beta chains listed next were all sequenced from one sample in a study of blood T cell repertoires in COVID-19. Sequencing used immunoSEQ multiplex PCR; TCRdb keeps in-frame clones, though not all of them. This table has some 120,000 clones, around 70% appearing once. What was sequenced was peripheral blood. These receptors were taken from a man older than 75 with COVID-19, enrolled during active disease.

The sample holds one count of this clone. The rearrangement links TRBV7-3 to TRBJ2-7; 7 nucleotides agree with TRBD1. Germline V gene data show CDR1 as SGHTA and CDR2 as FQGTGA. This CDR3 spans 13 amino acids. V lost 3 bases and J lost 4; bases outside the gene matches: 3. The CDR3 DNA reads TGTGCCAGCAGCTTGCCCAGGGGGTACGAGCAGTACTTC. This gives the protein CASSLPRGYEQYF.

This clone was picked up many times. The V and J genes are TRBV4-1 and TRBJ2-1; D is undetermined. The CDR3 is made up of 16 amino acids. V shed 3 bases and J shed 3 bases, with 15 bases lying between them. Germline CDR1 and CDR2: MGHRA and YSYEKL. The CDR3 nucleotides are TGCGCCAGCAGCCAGGATCCGATTAGCAGCTACAATGAGCAGTTCTTC. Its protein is CASSQDPISSYNEQFF.